This TCR beta chain derives from a study of T cell responses to AZD1222 COVID-19 vaccine. About the study: Both about-4-week and about-12-week second-dose recipients were combined.

Remarks on this clone: Its antigen remains unknown.

With V trimmed by 5 bases and J by 1 base, 11 bases remained unmatched. The V gene's germline CDR1 is MDHEN and CDR2 SYDVKM. CDR3 length: 17 amino acids. Study observations and caveats: Baseline serostatus was positive in only six AZD1222 recipients. Unmutated variant regions are reportedly targeted by nearly half of spike-specific TCRs.

Sequencing was performed with immunoSEQ multiplex PCR; in TCRdb, only in-frame clones are kept and a portion is missing. The table lists over 65,000 clones, roughly nine tenths of them singletons. This clonotype was obtained from an adult in good health. The sequenced sample was peripheral blood, obtained on day 0 of AZD1222 vaccination. The gene calls are TRBV28 and TRBJ1-2; 9 nucleotides align to TRBD1. The CDR3 spells CASSRLGQGMINYGYTF. CDR3 nucleotides: TGTGCCAGCAGTAGGTTAGGACAGGGGATGATTAACTATGGCTACACCTTC.